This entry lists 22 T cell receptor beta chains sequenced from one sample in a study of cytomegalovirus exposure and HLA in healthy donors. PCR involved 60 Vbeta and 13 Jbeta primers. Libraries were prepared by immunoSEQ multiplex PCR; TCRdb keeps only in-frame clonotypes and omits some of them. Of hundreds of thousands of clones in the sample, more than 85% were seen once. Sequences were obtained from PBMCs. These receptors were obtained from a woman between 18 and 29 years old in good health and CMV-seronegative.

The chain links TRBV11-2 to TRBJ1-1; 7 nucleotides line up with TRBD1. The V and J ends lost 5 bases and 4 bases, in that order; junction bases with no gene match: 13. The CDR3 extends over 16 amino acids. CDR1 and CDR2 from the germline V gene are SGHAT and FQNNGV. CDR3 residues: CASSPWSRQGGTEAFF. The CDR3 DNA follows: TGTGCCAGCAGCCCTTGGTCTCGACAGGGAGGCACTGAAGCTTTCTTT.

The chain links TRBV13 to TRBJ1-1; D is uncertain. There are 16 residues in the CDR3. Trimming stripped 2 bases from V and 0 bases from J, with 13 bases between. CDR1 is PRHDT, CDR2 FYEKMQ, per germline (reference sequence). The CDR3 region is CASSLRRKIMNTEAFF. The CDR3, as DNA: TGTGCCAGCAGCTTAAGGCGGAAAATAATGAACACTGAAGCTTTCTTT.

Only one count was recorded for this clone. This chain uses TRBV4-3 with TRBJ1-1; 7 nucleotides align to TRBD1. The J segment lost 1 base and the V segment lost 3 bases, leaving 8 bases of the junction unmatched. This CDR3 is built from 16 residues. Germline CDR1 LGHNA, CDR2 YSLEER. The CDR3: CASSQVYRGGNTEAFF. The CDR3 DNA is TGCGCCAGCAGCCAGGTATACAGGGGAGGGAACACTGAAGCTTTCTTT.

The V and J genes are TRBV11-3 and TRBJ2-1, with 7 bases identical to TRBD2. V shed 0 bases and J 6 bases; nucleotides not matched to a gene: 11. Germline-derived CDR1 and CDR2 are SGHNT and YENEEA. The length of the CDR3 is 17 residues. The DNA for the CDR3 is TGTGCCAGCAGCTTAGACTCCGCTAGCGGCTTTCGCAATGAGCAGTTCTTC. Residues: CASSLDSASGFRNEQFF.

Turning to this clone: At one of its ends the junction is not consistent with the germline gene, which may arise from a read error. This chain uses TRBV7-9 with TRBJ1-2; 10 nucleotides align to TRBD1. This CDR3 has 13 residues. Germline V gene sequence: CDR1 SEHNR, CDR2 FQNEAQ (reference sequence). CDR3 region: CASTATGGDFLKF. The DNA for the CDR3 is TGTGCCAGCACCGCGACAGGGGGCGACTTTCTTAAGTTC.

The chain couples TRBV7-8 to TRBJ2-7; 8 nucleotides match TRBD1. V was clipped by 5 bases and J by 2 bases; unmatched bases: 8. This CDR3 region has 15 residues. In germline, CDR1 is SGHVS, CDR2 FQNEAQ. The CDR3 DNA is TGTGCCAGCAGCAAAGAAAGGGACAGGCCCTACGAGCAGTACTTC. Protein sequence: CASSKERDRPYEQYF.

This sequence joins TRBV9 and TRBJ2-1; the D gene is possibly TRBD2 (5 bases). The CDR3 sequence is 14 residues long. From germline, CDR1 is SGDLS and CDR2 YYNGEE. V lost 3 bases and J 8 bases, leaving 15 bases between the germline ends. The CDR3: CASSAGFVSDEQFF. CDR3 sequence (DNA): TGTGCCAGCAGCGCGGGATTCGTCTCGGATGAGCAGTTCTTC. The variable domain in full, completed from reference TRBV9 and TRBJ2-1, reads DSGVTQTPKHLITATGQRVTLRCSPRSGDLSVYWYQQSLDQGLQFLIQYYNGEERAKGNILERFSAQQFPDLHSELNLSSLELGDSALYFCASSAGFVSDEQFFGPGTRLTVL.

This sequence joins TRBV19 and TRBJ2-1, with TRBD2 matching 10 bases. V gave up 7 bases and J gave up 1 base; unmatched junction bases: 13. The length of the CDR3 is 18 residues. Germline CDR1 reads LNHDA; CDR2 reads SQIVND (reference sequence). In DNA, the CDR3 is TGTGCCAGTAAGTTAGCGGGAGGTCTGAATTTTTCCTACAATGAGCAGTTCTTC. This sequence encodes CASKLAGGLNFSYNEQFF.

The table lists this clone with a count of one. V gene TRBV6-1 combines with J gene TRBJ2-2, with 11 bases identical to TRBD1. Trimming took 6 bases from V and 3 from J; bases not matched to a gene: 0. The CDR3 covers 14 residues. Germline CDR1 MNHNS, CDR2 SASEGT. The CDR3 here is CASRGQGDTGELFF. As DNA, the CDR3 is TGTGCCAGCAGGGGACAGGGGGACACCGGGGAGCTGTTTTTT.

CDR3 DNA: TGTGCCAGCAGGGACAGGGGCGAGCAGTACTTC. Protein sequence: CASRDRGEQYF. V usage is TRBV2 and J usage is TRBJ2-7; TRBD1 matches 9 bases. Germline V CDR1 and CDR2: SNHLY, FYNNEI. The CDR3 totals 11 residues. Trimming removed 6 bases from V and 6 bases from J; junction bases left unmatched: 0.

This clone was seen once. The CDR3 protein is CAISESQGHSSYEQYF. CDR3 DNA sequence: TGTGCCATCAGTGAGTCACAGGGCCATAGCTCCTACGAGCAGTACTTC. The chain carries TRBV10-3 and TRBJ2-5; D is possibly TRBD1 (6 bases). The J call may be in error: the DNA end matches TRBJ2-7 better. Germline loops: CDR1 ENHRY, CDR2 SYGVKD. The CDR3 sequence is 16 residues long.

DNA of the CDR3: TGCGCCAGCAGAGGGACTAGCGGGAGGCCGAGCTCCTACAATGAGCAGTTCTTC. Translating it yields CASRGTSGRPSSYNEQFF. The chain joins TRBV10-2 to TRBJ2-1; 15 bases fit TRBD2. The CDR3 covers 18 residues. V was pared by 6 bases and J by 0 bases, with 6 bases of the junction left unmatched. The germline V gene has CDR1 WSHSY and CDR2 SAAADI.

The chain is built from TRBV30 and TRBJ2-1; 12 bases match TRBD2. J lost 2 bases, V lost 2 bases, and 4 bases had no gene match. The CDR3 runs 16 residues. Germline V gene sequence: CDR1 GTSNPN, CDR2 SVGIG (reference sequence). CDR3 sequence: CAWSRLAGAPYNEQFF. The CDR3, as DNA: TGTGCCTGGAGTCGACTAGCGGGGGCACCCTACAATGAGCAGTTCTTC.

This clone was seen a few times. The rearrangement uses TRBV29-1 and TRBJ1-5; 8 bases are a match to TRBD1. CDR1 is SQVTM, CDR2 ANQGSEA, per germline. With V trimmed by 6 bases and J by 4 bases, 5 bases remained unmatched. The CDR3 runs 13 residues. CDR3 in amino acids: CSVPGTGNQPQHF. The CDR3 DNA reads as TGCAGCGTGCCCGGGACAGGTAATCAGCCCCAGCATTTT.

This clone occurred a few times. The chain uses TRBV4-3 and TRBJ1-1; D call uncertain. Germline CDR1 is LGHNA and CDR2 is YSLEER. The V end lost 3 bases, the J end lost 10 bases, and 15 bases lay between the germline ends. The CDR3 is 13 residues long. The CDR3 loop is CASSHDSSGLAFF. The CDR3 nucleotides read TGCGCCAGCAGCCATGATTCGTCAGGACTAGCTTTCTTT.

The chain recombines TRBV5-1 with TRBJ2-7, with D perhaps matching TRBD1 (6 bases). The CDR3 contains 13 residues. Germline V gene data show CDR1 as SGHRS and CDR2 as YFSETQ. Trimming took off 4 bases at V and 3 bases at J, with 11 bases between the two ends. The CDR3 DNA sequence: TGCGCCAGCAGCGCACGGACAGACTACGAGCAGTACTTC. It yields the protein CASSARTDYEQYF.

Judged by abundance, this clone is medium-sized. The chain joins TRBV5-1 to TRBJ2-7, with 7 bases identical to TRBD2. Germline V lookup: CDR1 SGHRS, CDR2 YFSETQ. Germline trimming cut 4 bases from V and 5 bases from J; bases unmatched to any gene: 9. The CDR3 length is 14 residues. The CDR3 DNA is TGCGCCAGCAGCCCTGGGGGGGTAGGCGACGAGCAGTACTTC. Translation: CASSPGGVGDEQYF. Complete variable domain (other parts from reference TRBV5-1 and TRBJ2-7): KAGVTQTPRYLIKTRGQQVTLSCSPISGHRSVSWYQQTPGQGLQFLFEYFSETQRNKGNFPGRFSGRQFSNSRSEMNVSTLELGDSALYLCASSPGGVGDEQYFGPGTRLTVT.

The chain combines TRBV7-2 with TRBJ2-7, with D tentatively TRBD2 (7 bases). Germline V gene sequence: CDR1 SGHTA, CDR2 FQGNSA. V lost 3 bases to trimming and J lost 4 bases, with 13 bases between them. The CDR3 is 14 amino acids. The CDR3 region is CASSFNREGYEQYF. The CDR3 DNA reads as TGTGCCAGCAGCTTCAACAGGGAGGGGTACGAGCAGTACTTC.

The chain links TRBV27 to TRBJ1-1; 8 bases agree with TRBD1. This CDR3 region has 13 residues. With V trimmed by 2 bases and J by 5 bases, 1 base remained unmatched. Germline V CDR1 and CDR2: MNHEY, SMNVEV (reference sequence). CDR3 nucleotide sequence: TGTGCCAGCAGTTTAGACAGGGGAACTGAAGCTTTCTTT. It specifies CASSLDRGTEAFF.

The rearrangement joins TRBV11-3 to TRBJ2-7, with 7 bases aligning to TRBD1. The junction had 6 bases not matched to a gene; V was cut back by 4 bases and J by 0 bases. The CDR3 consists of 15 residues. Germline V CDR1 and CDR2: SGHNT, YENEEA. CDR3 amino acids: CASSSAGTVSYEQYF. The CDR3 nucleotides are TGTGCCAGCAGCTCGGCCGGGACAGTCTCCTACGAGCAGTACTTC.

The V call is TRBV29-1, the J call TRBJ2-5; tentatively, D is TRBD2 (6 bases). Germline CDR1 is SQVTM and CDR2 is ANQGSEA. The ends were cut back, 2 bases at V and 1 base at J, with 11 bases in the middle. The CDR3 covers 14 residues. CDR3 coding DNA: TGCAGCGTTGAATATACGGGAGTCCAAGAGACCCAGTACTTC. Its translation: CSVEYTGVQETQYF.

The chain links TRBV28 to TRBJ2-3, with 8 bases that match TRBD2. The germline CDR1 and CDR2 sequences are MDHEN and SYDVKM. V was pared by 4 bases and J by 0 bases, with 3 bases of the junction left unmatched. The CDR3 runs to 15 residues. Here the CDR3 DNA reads TGTGCCAGCAGTTCTTCTAGCGGGAGCACAGATACGCAGTATTTT. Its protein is CASSSSSGSTDTQYF.